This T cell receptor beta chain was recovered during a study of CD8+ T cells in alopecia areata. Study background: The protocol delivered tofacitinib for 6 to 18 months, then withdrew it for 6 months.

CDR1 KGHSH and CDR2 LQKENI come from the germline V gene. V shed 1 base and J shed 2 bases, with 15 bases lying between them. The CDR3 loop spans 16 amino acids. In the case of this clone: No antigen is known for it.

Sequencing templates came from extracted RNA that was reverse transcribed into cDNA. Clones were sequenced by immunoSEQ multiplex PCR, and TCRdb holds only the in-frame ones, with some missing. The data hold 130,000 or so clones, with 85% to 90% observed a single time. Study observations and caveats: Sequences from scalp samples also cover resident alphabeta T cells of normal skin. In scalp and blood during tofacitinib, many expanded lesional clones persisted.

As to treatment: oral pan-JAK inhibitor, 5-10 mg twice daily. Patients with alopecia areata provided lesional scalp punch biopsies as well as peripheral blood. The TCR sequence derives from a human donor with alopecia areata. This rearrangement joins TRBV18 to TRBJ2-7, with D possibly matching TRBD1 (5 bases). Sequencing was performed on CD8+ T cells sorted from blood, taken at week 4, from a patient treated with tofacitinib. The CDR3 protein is CASSPLIQGPPYEQYF. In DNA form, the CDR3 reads TGTGCCAGCTCACCACTGATTCAGGGTCCCCCCTACGAGCAGTACTTC. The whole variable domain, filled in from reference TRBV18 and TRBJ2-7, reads NAGVMQNPRHLVRRRGQEARLRCSPMKGHSHVYWYRQLPEEGLKFMVYLQKENIIDESGMPKERFSAEFPKEGPSILRIQQVVRGDSAAYFCASSPLIQGPPYEQYFGPGTRLTVT.